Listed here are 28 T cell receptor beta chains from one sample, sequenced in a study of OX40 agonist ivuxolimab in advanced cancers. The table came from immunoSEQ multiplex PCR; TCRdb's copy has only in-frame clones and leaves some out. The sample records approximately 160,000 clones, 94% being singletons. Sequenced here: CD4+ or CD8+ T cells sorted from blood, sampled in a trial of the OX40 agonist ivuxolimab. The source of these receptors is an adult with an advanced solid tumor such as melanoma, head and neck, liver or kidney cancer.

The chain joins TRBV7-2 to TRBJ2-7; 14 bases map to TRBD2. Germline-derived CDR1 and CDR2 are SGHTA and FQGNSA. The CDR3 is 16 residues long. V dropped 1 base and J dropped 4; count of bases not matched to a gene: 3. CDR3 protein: CASSLGLAGGVYEQYF. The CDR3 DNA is TGTGCCAGCAGCTTAGGACTAGCGGGAGGGGTTTACGAGCAGTACTTC.

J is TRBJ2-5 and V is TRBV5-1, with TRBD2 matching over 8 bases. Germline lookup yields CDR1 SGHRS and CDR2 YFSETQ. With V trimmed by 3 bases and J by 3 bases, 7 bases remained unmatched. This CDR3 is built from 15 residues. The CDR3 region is CASSSFSGREETQYF. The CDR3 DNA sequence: TGCGCCAGCAGCTCCTTTTCCGGGAGGGAAGAGACCCAGTACTTC.

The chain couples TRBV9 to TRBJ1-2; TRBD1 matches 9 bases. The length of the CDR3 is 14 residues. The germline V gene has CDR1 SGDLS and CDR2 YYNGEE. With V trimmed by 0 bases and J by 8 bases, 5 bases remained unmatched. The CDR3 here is CASSVAGTGLGYTF. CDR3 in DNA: TGTGCCAGCAGCGTAGCCGGGACAGGGCTCGGCTACACCTTC. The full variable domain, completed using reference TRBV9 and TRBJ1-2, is DSGVTQTPKHLITATGQRVTLRCSPRSGDLSVYWYQQSLDQGLQFLIQYYNGEERAKGNILERFSAQQFPDLHSELNLSSLELGDSALYFCASSVAGTGLGYTFGSGTRLTVV.

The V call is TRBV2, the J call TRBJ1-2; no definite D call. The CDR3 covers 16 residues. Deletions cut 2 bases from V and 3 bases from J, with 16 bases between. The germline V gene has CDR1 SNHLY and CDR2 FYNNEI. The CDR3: CASSERRPELDYGYTF. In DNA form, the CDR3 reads TGTGCCAGCAGTGAACGCCGCCCGGAATTGGACTATGGCTACACCTTC.

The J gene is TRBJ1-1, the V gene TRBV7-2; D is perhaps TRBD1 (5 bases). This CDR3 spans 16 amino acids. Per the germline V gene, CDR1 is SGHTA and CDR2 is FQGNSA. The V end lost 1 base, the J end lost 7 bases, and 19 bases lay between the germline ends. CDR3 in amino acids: CASSLEGRVGRIEAFF. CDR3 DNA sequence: TGTGCCAGCAGCTTAGAAGGCAGGGTGGGACGAATTGAAGCTTTCTTT.

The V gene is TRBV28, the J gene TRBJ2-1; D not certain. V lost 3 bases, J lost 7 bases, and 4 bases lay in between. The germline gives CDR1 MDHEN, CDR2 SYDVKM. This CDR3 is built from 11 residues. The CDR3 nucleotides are TGTGCCAGCAGTTTGGGTAATGAGCAGTTCTTC. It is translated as CASSLGNEQFF.

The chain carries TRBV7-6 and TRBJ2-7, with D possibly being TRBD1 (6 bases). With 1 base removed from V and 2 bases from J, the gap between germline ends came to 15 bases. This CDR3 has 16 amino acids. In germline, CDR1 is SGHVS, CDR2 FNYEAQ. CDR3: CASSLGGQGTTYEQYF. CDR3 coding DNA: TGTGCCAGCAGCTTAGGGGGCCAGGGGACCACCTACGAGCAGTACTTC.

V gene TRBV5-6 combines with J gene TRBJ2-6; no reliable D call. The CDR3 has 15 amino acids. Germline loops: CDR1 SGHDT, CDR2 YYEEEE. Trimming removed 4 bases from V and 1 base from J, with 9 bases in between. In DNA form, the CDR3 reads TGTGCCAGCAGCGGATCCGCGTCTGGGGCCAACGTCCTGACTTTC. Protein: CASSGSASGANVLTF.

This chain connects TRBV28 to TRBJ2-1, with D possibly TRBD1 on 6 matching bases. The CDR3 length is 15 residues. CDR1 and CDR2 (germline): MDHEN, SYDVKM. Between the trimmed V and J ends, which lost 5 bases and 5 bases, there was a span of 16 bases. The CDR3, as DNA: TGTGCCAGCAGTCCAACAGGGACCCGGAACAATGAGCAGTTCTTC. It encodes CASSPTGTRNNEQFF.

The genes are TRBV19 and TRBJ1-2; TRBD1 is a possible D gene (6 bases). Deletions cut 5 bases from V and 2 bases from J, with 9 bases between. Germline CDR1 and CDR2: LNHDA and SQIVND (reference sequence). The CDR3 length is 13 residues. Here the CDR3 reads CASSLGQNYGYTF. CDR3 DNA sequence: TGTGCCAGTAGTCTTGGACAGAACTATGGCTACACCTTC.

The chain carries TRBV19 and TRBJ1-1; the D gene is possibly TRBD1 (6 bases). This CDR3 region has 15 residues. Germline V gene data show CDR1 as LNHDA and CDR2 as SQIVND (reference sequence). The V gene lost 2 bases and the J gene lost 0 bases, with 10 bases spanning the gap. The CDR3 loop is CASSISPGVNTEAFF. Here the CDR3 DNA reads TGTGCCAGTAGTATAAGTCCAGGGGTGAACACTGAAGCTTTCTTT.

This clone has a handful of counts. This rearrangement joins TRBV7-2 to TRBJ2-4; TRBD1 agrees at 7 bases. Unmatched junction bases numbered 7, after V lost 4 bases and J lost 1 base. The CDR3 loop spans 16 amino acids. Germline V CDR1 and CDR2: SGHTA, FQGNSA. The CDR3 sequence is CASSSFPRGAKNIQYF. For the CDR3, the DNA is TGTGCCAGCAGCTCGTTTCCCAGGGGGGCCAAAAACATTCAGTACTTC. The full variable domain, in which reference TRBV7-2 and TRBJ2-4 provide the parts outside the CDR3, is GAGVSQSPSNKVTEKGKDVELRCDPISGHTALYWYRQSLGQGLEFLIYFQGNSAPDKSGLPSDRFSAERTGGSVSTLTIQRTQQEDSAVYLCASSSFPRGAKNIQYFGAGTRLSVL.

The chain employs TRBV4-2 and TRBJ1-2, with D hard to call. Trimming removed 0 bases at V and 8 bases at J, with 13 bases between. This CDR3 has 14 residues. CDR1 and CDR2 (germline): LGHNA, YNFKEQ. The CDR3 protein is CASSQDSGWRGYTF. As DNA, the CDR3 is TGTGCCAGCAGCCAAGATAGCGGGTGGAGGGGCTACACCTTC.

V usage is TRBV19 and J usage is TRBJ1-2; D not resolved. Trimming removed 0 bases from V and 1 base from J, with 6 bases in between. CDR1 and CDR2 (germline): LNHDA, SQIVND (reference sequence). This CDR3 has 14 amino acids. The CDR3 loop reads CASSIEAFNYGYTF. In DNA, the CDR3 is TGTGCCAGTAGTATAGAAGCGTTTAACTATGGCTACACCTTC.

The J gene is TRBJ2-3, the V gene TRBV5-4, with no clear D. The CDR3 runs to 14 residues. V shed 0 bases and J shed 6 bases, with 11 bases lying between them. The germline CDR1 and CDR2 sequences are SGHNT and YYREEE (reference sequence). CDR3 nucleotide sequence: TGTGCCAGCAGCTTGGACGTTGCTCGGGATACGCAGTATTTT. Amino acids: CASSLDVARDTQYF.

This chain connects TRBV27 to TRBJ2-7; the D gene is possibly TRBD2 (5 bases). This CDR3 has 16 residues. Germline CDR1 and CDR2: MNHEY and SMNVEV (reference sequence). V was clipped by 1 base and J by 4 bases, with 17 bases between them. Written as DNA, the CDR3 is TGTGCCAGCAGTTTATATTCCGGCGGGTCAGTTTACGAGCAGTACTTC. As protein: CASSLYSGGSVYEQYF.

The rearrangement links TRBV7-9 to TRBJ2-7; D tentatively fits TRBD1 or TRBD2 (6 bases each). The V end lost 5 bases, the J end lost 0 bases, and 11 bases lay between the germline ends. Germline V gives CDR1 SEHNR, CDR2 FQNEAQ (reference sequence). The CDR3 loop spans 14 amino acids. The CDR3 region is CASSGRGPSYEQYF. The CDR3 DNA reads TGTGCCAGCAGCGGCCGGGGGCCCTCCTACGAGCAGTACTTC.

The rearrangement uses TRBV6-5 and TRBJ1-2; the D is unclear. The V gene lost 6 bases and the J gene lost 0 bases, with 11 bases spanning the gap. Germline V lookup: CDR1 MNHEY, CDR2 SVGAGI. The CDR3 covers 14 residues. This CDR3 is CASRADGSNYGYTF. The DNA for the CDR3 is TGTGCCAGCAGGGCGGACGGATCTAACTATGGCTACACCTTC.

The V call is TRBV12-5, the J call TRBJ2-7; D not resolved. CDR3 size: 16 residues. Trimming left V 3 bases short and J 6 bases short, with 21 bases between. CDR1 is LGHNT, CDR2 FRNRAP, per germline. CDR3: CASGLRVYGLGLEQYF. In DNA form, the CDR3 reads TGTGCTAGTGGTTTAAGAGTTTATGGGCTTGGGCTCGAGCAGTACTTC.

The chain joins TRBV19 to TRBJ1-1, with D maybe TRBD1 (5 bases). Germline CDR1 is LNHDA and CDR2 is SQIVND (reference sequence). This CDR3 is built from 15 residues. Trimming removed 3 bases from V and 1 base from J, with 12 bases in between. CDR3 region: CASSIGGAGNTEAFF. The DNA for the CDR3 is TGTGCCAGTAGTATTGGTGGGGCAGGGAACACTGAAGCTTTCTTT.

In DNA form, the CDR3 reads TGTGCCAGCAGCTTAGATCGGGCCTACAGGGGTGGAAACACTGAAGCTTTCTTT. It codes for CASSLDRAYRGGNTEAFF. The chain carries TRBV11-2 and TRBJ1-1; 7 bases fit TRBD1. CDR1 and CDR2 (germline): SGHAT, FQNNGV. Germline trimming cut 0 bases from V and 2 bases from J; bases unmatched to any gene: 12. The CDR3 runs 18 residues. Complete variable domain (other parts from reference TRBV11-2 and TRBJ1-1): EAGVAQSPRYKIIEKRQSVAFWCNPISGHATLYWYQQILGQGPKLLIQFQNNGVVDDSQLPKDRFSAERLKGVDSTLKIQPAKLEDSAVYLCASSLDRAYRGGNTEAFFGQGTRLTVV.

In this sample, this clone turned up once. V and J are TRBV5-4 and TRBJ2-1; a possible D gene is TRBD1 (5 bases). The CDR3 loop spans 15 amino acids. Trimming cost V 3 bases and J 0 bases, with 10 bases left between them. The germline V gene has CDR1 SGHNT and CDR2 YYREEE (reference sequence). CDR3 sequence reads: CASSSRQSSYNEQFF. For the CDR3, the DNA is TGTGCCAGCAGCTCCCGACAGAGCTCCTACAATGAGCAGTTCTTC.

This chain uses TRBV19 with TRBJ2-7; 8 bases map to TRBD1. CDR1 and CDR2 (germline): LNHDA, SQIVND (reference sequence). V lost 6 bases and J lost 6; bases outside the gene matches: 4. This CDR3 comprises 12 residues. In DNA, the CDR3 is TGTGCCAGTAGGCAACAGGGGGGCGAGCAGTACTTC. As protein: CASRQQGGEQYF.

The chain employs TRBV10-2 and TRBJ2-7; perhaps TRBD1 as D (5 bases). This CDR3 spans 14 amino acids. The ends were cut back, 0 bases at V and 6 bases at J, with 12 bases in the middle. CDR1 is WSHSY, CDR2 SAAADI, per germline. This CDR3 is CASSESPGIGEQYF. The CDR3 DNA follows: TGCGCCAGCAGTGAGTCGCCAGGGATCGGCGAGCAGTACTTC.

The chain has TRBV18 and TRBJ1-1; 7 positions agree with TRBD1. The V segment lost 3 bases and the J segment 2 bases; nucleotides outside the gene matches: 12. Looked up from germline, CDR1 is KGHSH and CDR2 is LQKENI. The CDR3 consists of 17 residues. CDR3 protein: CASSPPTGRLGNTEAFF. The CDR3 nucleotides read TGTGCCAGCTCACCTCCGACAGGGCGCCTGGGAAACACTGAAGCTTTCTTT.

CDR3 nucleotide sequence: TGTGCCTGGACCGGGGGGGGCAATCAGCCCCAGCATTTT. This encodes CAWTGGGNQPQHF. The rearrangement links TRBV30 to TRBJ1-5; maybe TRBD1 (5 bases). Germline V gene sequence: CDR1 GTSNPN, CDR2 SVGIG (reference sequence). The ends were cut back, 4 bases at V and 2 bases at J, with 9 bases in the middle. The CDR3 loop spans 13 amino acids.

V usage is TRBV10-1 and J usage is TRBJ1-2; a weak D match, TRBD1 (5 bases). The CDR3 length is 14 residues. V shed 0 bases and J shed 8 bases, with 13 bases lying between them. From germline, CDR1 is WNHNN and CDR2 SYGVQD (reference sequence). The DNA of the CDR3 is TGCGCCAGCAGTGAGTCGGGGCATCGGGGCGGCTACACCTTC. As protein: CASSESGHRGGYTF.

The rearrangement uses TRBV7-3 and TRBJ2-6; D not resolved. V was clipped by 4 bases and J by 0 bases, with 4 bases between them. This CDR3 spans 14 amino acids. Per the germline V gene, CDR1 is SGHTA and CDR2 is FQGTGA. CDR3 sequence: CASSSISGANVLTF. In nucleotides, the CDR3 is TGTGCCAGCAGCTCGATCTCTGGGGCCAACGTCCTGACTTTC.